These 15 T cell receptor beta chains share one sample of origin, sequenced in a study of blood T cell repertoires in COVID-19 (dated by TCRdb to 2018 to 2021). The library was generated by the immunoSEQ multiplex PCR assay. The table was pulled from immuneACCESS by TCRdb, which kept in-frame rearrangements only. Such tables lose some clones; where checked, under half of the loss comes from unresolved V genes, and the rest has no known cause. For this sample there are approximately 150,000 clones; approximately 88% appear just once. Roughly 4.9% of the sample comes from the top ten. Sequencing input: PBMCs or T cells enriched from blood (not recorded which). These receptors all come from a man between 65 and 79 years old who had been exposed to COVID-19.

The chain carries TRBV5-1 and TRBJ1-6; maybe TRBD1 (6 bases). The CDR3 has 15 amino acids. Trimming removed 3 bases from V and 6 bases from J, with 13 bases in between. Germline V gene data show CDR1 as SGHRS and CDR2 as YFSETQ. CDR3 loop: CASSSQGSVNSPLHF. The DNA of the CDR3 is TGCGCCAGCAGCTCACAGGGATCAGTTAATTCACCCCTCCACTTT. The variable domain in full, completed from reference TRBV5-1 and TRBJ1-6, reads KAGVTQTPRYLIKTRGQQVTLSCSPISGHRSVSWYQQTPGQGLQFLFEYFSETQRNKGNFPGRFSGRQFSNSRSEMNVSTLELGDSALYLCASSSQGSVNSPLHFGNGTRLTVT.

V and J are TRBV5-4 and TRBJ2-2, with a weak D call TRBD1 (7 bases). The CDR3 sequence is 15 residues long. Germline V gives CDR1 SGHNT, CDR2 YYREEE (reference sequence). V dropped 3 bases and J dropped 5 bases, with 14 bases sitting between them. The CDR3 DNA reads TGTGCCAGCAGCTCCCAGGGGGACTTAACCGGGGAGCTGTTTTTT. Protein: CASSSQGDLTGELFF.

This chain links TRBV5-1 with TRBJ2-7; D is unresolved. CDR1 and CDR2 from the germline V gene are SGHRS and YFSETQ. V lost 4 bases, J lost 2 bases, and 13 bases lay in between. The CDR3 contains 14 residues. The CDR3 loop reads CASSPLGSPYEQYF. As DNA, the CDR3 is TGCGCCAGCAGCCCCCTGGGCAGCCCCTACGAGCAGTACTTC.

The chain carries TRBV30 and TRBJ1-4; 12 nucleotides agree with TRBD1. There are 18 residues in the CDR3. Germline trimming cut 8 bases from V and 8 bases from J; bases unmatched to any gene: 21. CDR1 and CDR2 (germline): GTSNPN, SVGIG (reference sequence). The CDR3 sequence: CARGGDRGHPSLDEKLFF. CDR3 bases: TGTGCCAGAGGAGGGGACAGGGGGCATCCCTCCCTGGACGAAAAACTGTTTTTT.

CDR3 in DNA: TGTGCCTGGAGTCCGATAGCAACTAATGAAAAACTGTTTTTT. Translating it yields CAWSPIATNEKLFF. The chain is built from TRBV30 and TRBJ1-4; D unresolved. The CDR3 covers 14 residues. Germline V CDR1 and CDR2: GTSNPN, SVGIG (reference sequence). V dropped 2 bases and J dropped 0 bases, with 7 bases sitting between them. Full variable domain (missing parts from reference TRBV30 and TRBJ1-4): SQTIHQWPATLVQPVGSPLSLECTVEGTSNPNLYWYRQAAGRGLQLLFYSVGIGQISSEVPQNLSASRPQDRQFILSSKKLLLSDSGFYLCAWSPIATNEKLFFGSGTQLSVL.

The chain is built from TRBV24-1 and TRBJ2-5, with 8 positions matching TRBD1. V shed 4 bases and J 5 bases; nucleotides not matched to a gene: 5. Germline-derived CDR1 and CDR2 are KGHDR and SFDVKD. The CDR3 is 14 amino acids. CDR3 DNA: TGTGCCACCAGTGACAGGGGGCTCGGGGAGACCCAGTACTTC. It encodes CATSDRGLGETQYF.

The chain joins TRBV19 to TRBJ1-5; tentative D call: TRBD1 (5 bases). Germline CDR1 and CDR2: LNHDA and SQIVND (reference sequence). Deletions cut 1 base from V and 1 base from J, with 11 bases between. This CDR3 spans 16 amino acids. The CDR3 coding sequence is TGTGCCAGTAGTATAGTGGGCCGGGGGAGCAATCAGCCCCAGCATTTT. Encoded protein: CASSIVGRGSNQPQHF.

The J gene is TRBJ1-3, the V gene TRBV27, with D possibly TRBD1 on 6 matching bases. This CDR3 is 15 amino acids long. The V end lost 6 bases, the J end lost 4 bases, and 16 bases lay between the germline ends. CDR1 is MNHEY and CDR2 is SMNVEV in the germline V gene (reference sequence). The CDR3 DNA is TGTGCCAGCAGCTCTCTCGCGGGGGGCGGAAACACCATATATTTT. This translates into CASSSLAGGGNTIYF.

V usage is TRBV19 and J usage is TRBJ1-2; TRBD1 aligns across 7 bases. The V segment lost 8 bases and the J segment 5 bases; nucleotides outside the gene matches: 11. CDR3 size: 14 residues. From germline, CDR1 is LNHDA and CDR2 SQIVND (reference sequence). The CDR3 region has the DNA TGTGCCAGTTGTCGACTGGACAGGAGTTATGGCTACACCTTC. It yields the protein CASCRLDRSYGYTF.

The sample holds one count of this clone. This chain connects TRBV3-1 (or the pseudogene TRBV3-2) to TRBJ2-2; D perhaps matches TRBD1 (5 bases). The V gene's germline CDR1 is LGHDT and CDR2 YNNKEL (reference sequence). V lost 4 bases, J lost 0 bases, and 12 bases lay in between. The CDR3 runs 16 residues. The CDR3 loop is CASSRPGLANTGELFF. CDR3 DNA sequence: TGTGCCAGCAGCCGCCCAGGGTTGGCGAACACCGGGGAGCTGTTTTTT.

The V and J genes are TRBV27 and TRBJ1-5; D is perhaps TRBD1 (5 bases). Trimming removed 6 bases at V and 5 bases at J, with 17 bases between. The CDR3 extends over 15 amino acids. The germline V gene has CDR1 MNHEY and CDR2 SMNVEV (reference sequence). The DNA of the CDR3 is TGTGCCAGCAGCCGGGGGAGTGGGGCCCATCAGCCCCAGCATTTT. It specifies CASSRGSGAHQPQHF.

This chain uses TRBV5-5 with TRBJ2-1; D perhaps matches TRBD1 (5 bases). Trimming left V 3 bases short and J 10 bases short, with 8 bases between. The germline V gene encodes CDR1 SGHKS and CDR2 YYEKEE (reference sequence). The CDR3 is made up of 11 amino acids. Here the CDR3 DNA reads TGTGCCAGCAGCTGGGGCAGGGAGCAGTTCTTC. It translates to CASSWGREQFF.

J is TRBJ1-2 and V is TRBV6-5; tentative D call: TRBD1 (6 bases). Trimming removed 3 bases from V and 6 bases from J, with 17 bases in between. This CDR3 has 15 amino acids. CDR1 and CDR2 (germline): MNHEY, SVGAGI. CDR3 residues: CASSYSKTGNNGYTF. In DNA, the CDR3 is TGTGCCAGCAGTTATTCTAAAACAGGGAACAATGGCTACACCTTC.

To note about this clone: Other DNA sequences in the same sample also yield this CDR3. V usage is TRBV18 and J usage is TRBJ2-7, with a tentative D call TRBD1 (6 bases). Trimming left V 3 bases short and J 1 base short, with 7 bases between. Germline-derived CDR1 and CDR2 are KGHSH and LQKENI. CDR3 size: 13 residues. This CDR3 is CASSPGQSYEQYF. The CDR3 DNA follows: TGTGCCAGCTCACCGGGACAATCCTACGAGCAGTACTTC.

The chain recombines TRBV7-2 with TRBJ2-5, with TRBD2 as a possible D gene (6 bases). Germline V CDR1 and CDR2: SGHTA, FQGNSA. This CDR3 spans 15 amino acids. Trimming stripped 5 bases from V and 2 bases from J, with 15 bases between. This CDR3 reads CASSATGLPQETQYF. In DNA form, the CDR3 reads TGTGCCAGCAGCGCAACAGGACTACCACAAGAGACCCAGTACTTC.